These T cell receptor beta chains were read from a single sample in a study of cytomegalovirus exposure and HLA in healthy donors. This table comes from immunoSEQ multiplex PCR, and its TCRdb copy is limited to in-frame clones, with some not included. The sample has under 200,000 clones; about 90% are singletons. The sample consisted of PBMCs. These receptors came from a woman aged 18-30 years in good health and CMV-seropositive. CDR3s include the opening cysteine and the closing phenylalanine or tryptophan. The order of the fields is clone size, D gene, J gene, V gene, CDR3 DNA, CDR3 protein. D genes are given only for firm matches. Size values are once, few and many counts, or a class for expanded clones, and some rows have none.

clone size: once; D gene: TRBD2; J gene: TRBJ2-7; V gene: TRBV18; CDR3 DNA: TGTGCCAGCTCAGGCGGGAGCTCCTACGAGCAGTACTTC; CDR3 protein: CASSGGSSYEQYF
clone size: NA; D gene: TRBD2; J gene: TRBJ2-3; V gene: TRBV6-1; CDR3 DNA: TGTGCCACTAGCGGGGGACACACAGATACGCAGTATTTT; CDR3 protein: CATSGGHTDTQYF
clone size: NA; D gene: TRBD1; J gene: TRBJ1-2; V gene: TRBV11-2; CDR3 DNA: TGTGCCAGCAGCTTAAGGACAGGGGATTATGGCTACACCTTC; CDR3 protein: CASSLRTGDYGYTF
clone size: NA; D gene: NA; J gene: TRBJ1-2; V gene: TRBV2; CDR3 DNA: TGTGCCAGCAGCCTAGGACAGCCAGCTAACTATGGCTACACCTTC; CDR3 protein: CASSLGQPANYGYTF
clone size: NA; D gene: TRBD1; J gene: TRBJ2-3; V gene: TRBV7-9; CDR3 DNA: TGTGCCAGCAGCTTGACTGGGACAGTAAGCACAGATACGCAGTATTTT; CDR3 protein: CASSLTGTVSTDTQYF
clone size: NA; D gene: TRBD1; J gene: TRBJ1-1; V gene: TRBV5-1; CDR3 DNA: TGCGCCAGCAGTTTCACAAGGACAGGGGGGAACACTGAAGCTTTCTTT; CDR3 protein: CASSFTRTGGNTEAFF
clone size: NA; D gene: NA; J gene: TRBJ2-2; V gene: TRBV12-2; CDR3 DNA: TGTGCAAGTCGCGGGCTGACTAGCGGGAGGGCCCCGGGGGGGGAGCTGTTTTTT; CDR3 protein: CASRGLTSGRAPGGELFF
clone size: NA; D gene: NA; J gene: TRBJ2-3; V gene: TRBV6-4; CDR3 DNA: TGTGCCAGCAGTGTTGATCGGCTAGCAAAAACAGATACGCAGTATTTT; CDR3 protein: CASSVDRLAKTDTQYF
clone size: NA; D gene: NA; J gene: TRBJ1-2; V gene: TRBV7-9; CDR3 DNA: TGTGCCAGCAGCCCAGCCGAGGTCAGCCGTCGGGAAGGCTACACCTTC; CDR3 protein: CASSPAEVSRREGYTF
clone size: once; D gene: TRBD1; J gene: TRBJ1-5; V gene: TRBV18; CDR3 DNA: TGTGCCAGCTCACCACCAGGACAGGCTAATCAGCCCCAGCATTTT; CDR3 protein: CASSPPGQANQPQHF
clone size: NA; D gene: NA; J gene: TRBJ2-7; V gene: TRBV4-1; CDR3 DNA: TGCGCCAGCAGCCAAGATCTGAGGTACGAGCAGTACTTC; CDR3 protein: CASSQDLRYEQYF
clone size: NA; D gene: NA; J gene: TRBJ2-1; V gene: TRBV5-6; CDR3 DNA: TGTGCCAGCAGCTTGGATTTTCAAGCGTCGGGGCAGTTCTTC; CDR3 protein: CASSLDFQASGQFF
clone size: NA; D gene: TRBD2; J gene: TRBJ2-1; V gene: TRBV2; CDR3 DNA: TGTGCCAGCAGTGAAGCCCCGGGACTAGCGGGGAGGGATGAGCAGTTCTTC; CDR3 protein: CASSEAPGLAGRDEQFF
clone size: NA; D gene: NA; J gene: TRBJ2-3; V gene: TRBV9; CDR3 DNA: TGTGCCAGCAGCGTAGAAAGGGCAGGGCCATTCACAGATACGCAGTATTTT; CDR3 protein: CASSVERAGPFTDTQYF
clone size: NA; D gene: TRBD1; J gene: TRBJ2-1; V gene: TRBV7-2; CDR3 DNA: TGTGCCAGCAGCTCCTTACCAGGGGGCGCGGTATACAATGAGCAGTTCTTC; CDR3 protein: CASSSLPGGAVYNEQFF
clone size: NA; D gene: NA; J gene: TRBJ2-5; V gene: TRBV6-1; CDR3 DNA: TGTGCCAGCAGTGAAGTATTCTGGCAGAAAGAGACCCAGTACTTC; CDR3 protein: CASSEVFWQKETQYF
clone size: NA; D gene: TRBD2; J gene: TRBJ2-1; V gene: TRBV7-9; CDR3 DNA: TGTGCCAGCAGCTTAGGAACTAGCGGGACCAATGAGCAGTTCTTC; CDR3 protein: CASSLGTSGTNEQFF
clone size: NA; D gene: NA; J gene: TRBJ1-2; V gene: TRBV13; CDR3 DNA: TGTGCCAGCAGCTTAACTCGGTCGGGGGATCAAAACTATGGCTACACCTTC; CDR3 protein: CASSLTRSGDQNYGYTF
clone size: NA; D gene: NA; J gene: TRBJ1-5; V gene: TRBV10-3; CDR3 DNA: TGTGCCATCAGTGAGTCGGTAGGAGATCAGCCCCAGCATTTT; CDR3 protein: CAISESVGDQPQHF
clone size: NA; D gene: NA; J gene: TRBJ2-3; V gene: TRBV7-2; CDR3 DNA: TGTGCCAGCAGCCCGGACTTAAACACAGATACGCAGTATTTT; CDR3 protein: CASSPDLNTDTQYF
clone size: NA; D gene: TRBD2; J gene: TRBJ2-7; V gene: TRBV28; CDR3 DNA: TGTGCCAGCAGTCCAGAGAGCGGGGCGCGGGAAATGAGGTACTTC; CDR3 protein: CASSPESGAREMRYF
clone size: NA; D gene: NA; J gene: TRBJ2-3; V gene: TRBV6-1; CDR3 DNA: TGTGCCAGCACCCGGGACTTCTTCGGCACAGATACGCAGTATTTT; CDR3 protein: CASTRDFFGTDTQYF
clone size: NA; D gene: TRBD1; J gene: TRBJ1-2; V gene: TRBV6-1; CDR3 DNA: TGTGCCAGCAGAGAGCCGACAGGGGACTATGGCTACACCTTC; CDR3 protein: CASREPTGDYGYTF
clone size: NA; D gene: TRBD2; J gene: TRBJ2-5; V gene: TRBV30; CDR3 DNA: TGTGCCTGGAATTCAGCGGGGGGCATGGAGACCCAGTACTTC; CDR3 protein: CAWNSAGGMETQYF
clone size: once; D gene: NA; J gene: TRBJ1-1; V gene: TRBV18; CDR3 DNA: TGTGCCAGCTCACCGTCACAGAACACTGAAGCTTTCTTT; CDR3 protein: CASSPSQNTEAFF
clone size: NA; D gene: NA; J gene: TRBJ2-3; V gene: TRBV7-2; CDR3 DNA: TGTGCCAGCAGCCCGCCGGGCCGGGGGAGCACAGATACGCAGTATTTT; CDR3 protein: CASSPPGRGSTDTQYF
clone size: once; D gene: TRBD2; J gene: TRBJ2-5; V gene: TRBV27; CDR3 DNA: TGTGCCTGCGGTGGGGTAGCGGGAGCCAAAGAGACCCAGTACTTC; CDR3 protein: CACGGVAGAKETQYF
clone size: few; D gene: TRBD1; J gene: TRBJ1-2; V gene: TRBV28; CDR3 DNA: TGTGCCAGCATGTGGCCGGGACAGGGGGCCTCTTACACCTTC; CDR3 protein: CASMWPGQGASYTF
clone size: NA; D gene: NA; J gene: TRBJ2-2; V gene: TRBV15; CDR3 DNA: TGTGCCACCAGCAGCAACCCTCTTAGAGCCGGGGAGCTGTTTTTT; CDR3 protein: CATSSNPLRAGELFF
clone size: NA; D gene: TRBD2; J gene: TRBJ2-5; V gene: TRBV10-3; CDR3 DNA: TGTGCCATCAGTGAGGCGGCTAGCGGATTCCCAGTGTCCCAGTACTTC; CDR3 protein: CAISEAASGFPVSQYF
clone size: NA; D gene: TRBD1; J gene: TRBJ2-1; V gene: TRBV4-3; CDR3 DNA: TGCGCCAGCAGCCCGGGGGAGGGGACAGGGGGCAATGAGCAGTTCTTC; CDR3 protein: CASSPGEGTGGNEQFF
clone size: NA; D gene: NA; J gene: TRBJ2-7; V gene: TRBV6-5; CDR3 DNA: TGTGCCAGCAGTGAATCAGGGCTGGGCGAGCAGTACTTC; CDR3 protein: CASSESGLGEQYF
clone size: NA; D gene: TRBD1; J gene: TRBJ2-1; V gene: TRBV9; CDR3 DNA: TGTGCCAGCAGCGTAGCACAGGGGGGAAACAATGAGCAGTTCTTC; CDR3 protein: CASSVAQGGNNEQFF
clone size: NA; D gene: TRBD1; J gene: TRBJ2-5; V gene: TRBV7-8; CDR3 DNA: TGTGCCAGCAGCTATGGGGGAGAGGACAGGGGTAAGGAGACCCAGTACTTC; CDR3 protein: CASSYGGEDRGKETQYF
clone size: NA; D gene: NA; J gene: TRBJ1-3; V gene: TRBV5-4; CDR3 DNA: TGTGCCAGCAGCTTGGAAGGGAGGCCTGGAAACACCATATATTTT; CDR3 protein: CASSLEGRPGNTIYF
clone size: NA; D gene: TRBD2; J gene: TRBJ2-1; V gene: TRBV14; CDR3 DNA: TGTGCCAGCAGCCAAGATCGGCCTAGCGGGAGATATGAGCAGTTCTTC; CDR3 protein: CASSQDRPSGRYEQFF
clone size: NA; D gene: TRBD1; J gene: TRBJ2-1; V gene: TRBV6-1; CDR3 DNA: TGTGCCAGCAGCGTAGACAGGGGGTCCTACAATGAGCAGTTCTTC; CDR3 protein: CASSVDRGSYNEQFF
clone size: once; D gene: NA; J gene: TRBJ1-1; V gene: TRBV19; CDR3 DNA: TGTGCCAGTAGTATAGTCCCAATGAACACTGAAGCTTTCTTT; CDR3 protein: CASSIVPMNTEAFF
clone size: NA; D gene: NA; J gene: TRBJ1-5; V gene: TRBV9; CDR3 DNA: TGTGCCAGCAGCGTAGGCGGGGGTAGTCAGCCCCAGCATTTT; CDR3 protein: CASSVGGGSQPQHF
clone size: NA; D gene: NA; J gene: TRBJ2-5; V gene: TRBV10-3; CDR3 DNA: TGTGCCATCAGTGAGAAGGGCGGGGAGACCCAGTACTTC; CDR3 protein: CAISEKGGETQYF
clone size: NA; D gene: NA; J gene: TRBJ2-5; V gene: TRBV28; CDR3 DNA: TGTGCCAGCACCCCACTCCTAGTTCAAGAGACCCAGTACTTC; CDR3 protein: CASTPLLVQETQYF
clone size: NA; D gene: TRBD2; J gene: TRBJ2-5; V gene: TRBV28; CDR3 DNA: TGTGCCAGCAGCCCTATAGGACTAGCGGGAGGGGGGCCCGAAGAGACCCAGTACTTC; CDR3 protein: CASSPIGLAGGGPEETQYF
clone size: NA; D gene: NA; J gene: TRBJ2-4; V gene: TRBV15; CDR3 DNA: TGTGCCACCTCCGACAGGTTAGCCAAAAACATTCAGTACTTC; CDR3 protein: CATSDRLAKNIQYF
clone size: NA; D gene: NA; J gene: TRBJ2-7; V gene: TRBV5-4; CDR3 DNA: TGTGCCAGCAGCTTGGATGGGCTCGGGCAGTACTTC; CDR3 protein: CASSLDGLGQYF
clone size: NA; D gene: TRBD1; J gene: TRBJ1-2; V gene: TRBV5-1; CDR3 DNA: TGCGCCAGCAGCCCCGACAGGGCAATGAACTATGGCTACACCTTC; CDR3 protein: CASSPDRAMNYGYTF
clone size: NA; D gene: NA; J gene: TRBJ1-4; V gene: TRBV29-1; CDR3 DNA: TGCAGCGTTGAGAGACGGGAAAATGAAAAACTGTTTTTT; CDR3 protein: CSVERRENEKLFF
clone size: NA; D gene: NA; J gene: TRBJ2-2; V gene: TRBV4-3; CDR3 DNA: TGCGCCAGCAGCCCAGCCGAGCAGGGGGGTACCGGGGAGCTGTTTTTT; CDR3 protein: CASSPAEQGGTGELFF
clone size: NA; D gene: NA; J gene: TRBJ1-4; V gene: TRBV4-3; CDR3 DNA: TGCGCCAGCAGCCAAGAGGGCGGGGAAAAACTGTTTTTT; CDR3 protein: CASSQEGGEKLFF
clone size: NA; D gene: TRBD1; J gene: TRBJ1-1; V gene: TRBV5-4; CDR3 DNA: TGTGCCAGCAGCTCAGGACAGGGGAGGTCTGAAGCTTTCTTT; CDR3 protein: CASSSGQGRSEAFF
clone size: NA; D gene: NA; J gene: TRBJ2-7; V gene: TRBV29-1; CDR3 DNA: TGCAGCGTTGGGGCAGAATCCTACGAGCAGTACTTC; CDR3 protein: CSVGAESYEQYF
clone size: NA; D gene: TRBD2; J gene: TRBJ2-3; V gene: TRBV2; CDR3 DNA: TGTGCCAGCAGTGATCCCAGCGGGGGCACAGATACGCAGTATTTT; CDR3 protein: CASSDPSGGTDTQYF
clone size: NA; D gene: TRBD1; J gene: TRBJ2-7; V gene: TRBV6-5; CDR3 DNA: TGTGCCAGCAGTTACTCACAGGGGAGCTCCTACGAGCAGTACTTC; CDR3 protein: CASSYSQGSSYEQYF
clone size: NA; D gene: NA; J gene: TRBJ2-1; V gene: TRBV4-1; CDR3 DNA: TGCGCCAGCAGCCACCTCCGGACTATGTACTCCTACAATGAGCAGTTCTTC; CDR3 protein: CASSHLRTMYSYNEQFF
clone size: NA; D gene: NA; J gene: TRBJ2-1; V gene: TRBV29-1; CDR3 DNA: TGCAGCGCGGGGGAGCTGACTTACAATGAGCAGTTCTTC; CDR3 protein: CSAGELTYNEQFF
clone size: NA; D gene: NA; J gene: TRBJ2-3; V gene: TRBV9; CDR3 DNA: TGTGCCAGCAGCGAATGGGGCAGCTCTAGCACAGATACGCAGTATTTT; CDR3 protein: CASSEWGSSSTDTQYF
clone size: NA; D gene: NA; J gene: TRBJ1-2; V gene: TRBV6-1; CDR3 DNA: TGTGCCAGCAGTGAGTTGGGGAGGGTGCGCTTGGTGAATGGCTACACCTTC; CDR3 protein: CASSELGRVRLVNGYTF
clone size: NA; D gene: NA; J gene: TRBJ2-1; V gene: TRBV7-2; CDR3 DNA: TGTGCCAGCAGCTTAGTAGTTGAGCAGTTCTTC; CDR3 protein: CASSLVVEQFF
clone size: NA; D gene: NA; J gene: TRBJ1-4; V gene: TRBV15; CDR3 DNA: TGTGCCACCAGCAGAGATACGGGTGGACAGATCCCCGCAACTAATGAAAAACTGTTTTTT; CDR3 protein: CATSRDTGGQIPATNEKLFF
clone size: NA; D gene: TRBD2; J gene: TRBJ2-7; V gene: TRBV7-9; CDR3 DNA: TGTGCCAGCAGCTCACTAGCGGGGGCATACGAGCAGTACTTC; CDR3 protein: CASSSLAGAYEQYF